The 17 T cell receptor beta chains listed next were all sequenced from one sample in a study of blood T cell repertoires in COVID-19. Clones were read by immunoSEQ multiplex PCR, and TCRdb kept only the in-frame ones, dropping some. The sample includes approximately 300,000 clones, 92% of them seen just once. The source material was PBMCs or T cells enriched from blood (not recorded which). The receptor source for this set is a woman aged 25 to 39 who had recovered from COVID-19.

The rearrangement links TRBV18 to TRBJ2-2, with 10 nucleotides matching TRBD2. V lost 2 bases and J lost 4; bases outside the gene matches: 1. Germline CDR1 is KGHSH and CDR2 is LQKENI. This CDR3 spans 15 amino acids. The CDR3 here is CASSPVAGGTGELFF. The DNA of the CDR3 is TGTGCCAGCTCACCAGTAGCGGGAGGCACCGGGGAGCTGTTTTTT.

The rearrangement joins TRBV27 to TRBJ2-3, with D unresolved. From germline, CDR1 is MNHEY and CDR2 SMNVEV (reference sequence). CDR3 length equals 13 residues. Between the trimmed V and J ends, which lost 7 bases and 1 base, there was a span of 9 bases. The CDR3 sequence: CASNLSGTDTQYF. For the CDR3, the DNA is TGTGCCAGCAATCTTTCAGGCACAGATACGCAGTATTTT.

Concerning this clone: Other DNA sequences in this sample translate to the same CDR3. The J gene is TRBJ2-3, the V gene TRBV18, with TRBD1 as a possible D gene (6 bases). The V and J ends lost 3 bases and 0 bases respectively, with 10 bases between them. Germline V lookup: CDR1 KGHSH, CDR2 LQKENI. CDR3 length: 15 amino acids. The CDR3 protein is CASSPPGVSTDTQYF. The CDR3 DNA reads as TGTGCCAGCTCACCCCCAGGGGTGAGCACAGATACGCAGTATTTT.

The chain links TRBV7-3 to TRBJ2-7; the match to TRBD1 covers 8 bases. Germline V gene sequence: CDR1 SGHTA, CDR2 FQGTGA. There are 15 residues in the CDR3. With V trimmed by 5 bases and J by 6 bases, 12 bases remained unmatched. The CDR3 region has the DNA TGTGCCAGCAGCCAACAGGGGGAGGAAGGGCTCGAGCAGTACTTC. It translates to CASSQQGEEGLEQYF. The variable domain in full, completed from reference TRBV7-3 and TRBJ2-7, reads GAGVSQTPSNKVTEKGKYVELRCDPISGHTALYWYRQSLGQGPEFLIYFQGTGAADDSGLPNDRFFAVRPEGSVSTLKIQRTERGDSAVYLCASSQQGEEGLEQYFGPGTRLTVT.

A note on this clone: The junction and the germline gene differ at one end; a read error may be behind it. V usage is TRBV12-3 or TRBV12-4 and J usage is TRBJ1-5, with a tentative D call TRBD1 (5 bases). The CDR3 loop spans 13 amino acids. This CDR3 is CASSIGGDQAQHF. DNA for the CDR3: TGTGCCAGCAGTATCGGGGGGGATCAGGCCCAGCATTTT.

In its sample, this clone was seen once. The chain carries TRBV15 and TRBJ1-1; 8 nucleotides line up with TRBD1. The CDR3 has 13 residues. The J segment lost 5 bases and the V segment lost 8 bases, leaving 7 bases of the junction unmatched. Germline CDR1 and CDR2: LNHNV and YYDKDF (reference sequence). In nucleotides, the CDR3 is TGTGCCACCGGGCTGACAGGGGATACTGAAGCTTTCTTT. It codes for CATGLTGDTEAFF.

The J gene is TRBJ2-7, the V gene TRBV20-1; tentative D call: TRBD1 (5 bases). CDR1 DFQATT and CDR2 SNEGSKA come from the germline V gene (reference sequence). With 3 bases removed from V and 3 bases from J, the gap between germline ends came to 6 bases. The CDR3 totals 11 residues. The CDR3: CSASDSYEQYF. The CDR3, as DNA: TGCAGTGCTAGTGACAGCTACGAGCAGTACTTC.

The rearrangement uses TRBV11-3 and TRBJ1-1, with D unclear. In germline, CDR1 is SGHNT, CDR2 YENEEA. Trimming shortened V by 5 bases and J by 0 bases, and 7 bases separated the two germline ends. CDR3 length: 13 residues. CDR3 nucleotides: TGTGCCAGCAGCAGAGGGCTGAACACTGAAGCTTTCTTT. This sequence encodes CASSRGLNTEAFF.

This clone showed up just once. The V call is TRBV6-5, the J call TRBJ2-1; possibly TRBD2 for D (5 bases). Germline values: CDR1 MNHEY, CDR2 SVGAGI. The CDR3 length is 13 residues. V shed 7 bases and J shed 5 bases, with 12 bases lying between them. The CDR3 here is CASNEGSDNEQFF. The DNA for the CDR3 is TGTGCCAGCAACGAGGGATCGGACAATGAGCAGTTCTTC.

The CDR3 is CASSAGLYNEQFF. DNA for the CDR3: TGTGCCAGTAGTGCGGGACTTTACAATGAGCAGTTCTTC. The chain recombines TRBV19 with TRBJ2-1; D perhaps matches TRBD2 (6 bases). CDR3 length: 13 residues. Looked up from germline, CDR1 is LNHDA and CDR2 is SQIVND (reference sequence). V lost 5 bases, J lost 4 bases, and 9 bases lay in between.

J is TRBJ2-3 and V is TRBV4-1, with D maybe TRBD2 (6 bases). Looked up from germline, CDR1 is MGHRA and CDR2 is YSYEKL. Trimming cost V 0 bases and J 1 base, with 14 bases left between them. The CDR3 is made up of 17 amino acids. The CDR3 sequence: CASSQEVGTPGTDTQYF. In DNA, the CDR3 is TGCGCCAGCAGCCAAGAAGTAGGGACTCCTGGCACAGATACGCAGTATTTT.

The chain employs TRBV5-8 and TRBJ1-5; D is uncertain. Looked up from germline, CDR1 is SGHTS and CDR2 is YDEGEE. With 0 bases removed from V and 2 bases from J, the gap between germline ends came to 6 bases. This CDR3 is built from 14 residues. The CDR3, as DNA: TGTGCCAGCAGCTTGGTTAGAGGCAATCAGCCCCAGCATTTT. It is translated as CASSLVRGNQPQHF.

This clone is a singleton in its sample. V is TRBV7-9 and J is TRBJ1-1, with D perhaps matching TRBD1 (5 bases). This CDR3 has 13 amino acids. V was trimmed by 3 bases and J by 4 bases, leaving 9 bases between them. From germline, CDR1 is SEHNR and CDR2 FQNEAQ (reference sequence). CDR3 nucleotides: TGTGCCAGCAGCTTCGGGGGAGCCACTGAAGCTTTCTTT. Amino acid sequence: CASSFGGATEAFF.

The rearrangement uses TRBV4-1 and TRBJ2-7; unclear D gene. The germline V gene encodes CDR1 MGHRA and CDR2 YSYEKL. This CDR3 has 12 residues. V was shortened by 4 bases and J by 3 bases, with 7 bases between the two germline ends. CDR3 sequence (DNA): TGCGCCAGCAGCCCCGACAACTACGAGCAGTACTTC. Amino acids: CASSPDNYEQYF.

The chain has TRBV30 and TRBJ2-7, with D perhaps TRBD2 (6 bases). The CDR3 consists of 14 residues. The V end was cut by 4 bases, the J end by 2 bases, with 15 bases between. Germline V gene data show CDR1 as GTSNPN and CDR2 as SVGIG (reference sequence). This CDR3 reads CAWNGGASPYEQYF. In DNA form, the CDR3 reads TGTGCCTGGAATGGAGGGGCTTCCCCCTACGAGCAGTACTTC.

The CDR3 DNA reads as TGTGCCACCCGAGCGGAATACTACGAGCAGTACTTC. This encodes CATRAEYYEQYF. The V call is TRBV10-3, the J call TRBJ2-7, with TRBD2 as a possible D gene (5 bases). V was cut by 10 bases and J by 3 bases, with 13 bases left in between. Looked up from germline, CDR1 is ENHRY and CDR2 is SYGVKD. The CDR3 spans 12 residues.

The V and J genes are TRBV6-2 or TRBV6-3 and TRBJ2-7; D is possibly TRBD1 (6 bases). The germline V and J ends were trimmed by 2 bases and 9 bases, with 14 bases remaining between them. The length of the CDR3 is 13 residues. The germline V gene has CDR1 MNHEY and CDR2 SVGEGT. In nucleotides, the CDR3 is TGTGCCAGCAGTTACGCACCGGACAGCCCGCAGTACTTC. This translates into CASSYAPDSPQYF.